Presented here are 3 T cell receptor beta chains from one specimen sequenced in a study of blood T cell repertoires in COVID-19. Using immunoSEQ multiplex PCR, the repertoire was profiled, and TCRdb retains in-frame clones only, with some absent. The data contain some 95,000 clones, 91% of them singletons. Sample: peripheral blood. The receptors derive from a human donor with active COVID-19. The donor label of this sample is uncertain.

The rearrangement links TRBV27 to TRBJ2-7; 12 nucleotides align to TRBD2. This CDR3 has 18 amino acids. Trimming removed 5 bases from V and 1 base from J; junction bases left unmatched: 12. The germline CDR1 and CDR2 sequences are MNHEY and SMNVEV (reference sequence). The CDR3 DNA follows: TGTGCCAGCAGTCCTTTAAGGACTAGCGGGGAACCTTCCTACGAGCAGTACTTC. This translates into CASSPLRTSGEPSYEQYF.

The chain couples TRBV2 to TRBJ1-1, with D perhaps matching TRBD1 (5 bases). Trimming shortened V by 11 bases and J by 3 bases, and 16 bases separated the two germline ends. The CDR3 spans 13 residues. Germline CDR1 is SNHLY and CDR2 is FYNNEI. This CDR3 reads CAARGAGHTEAFF. As DNA, the CDR3 is TGTGCCGCACGCGGTGCAGGGCACACTGAAGCTTTCTTT.

This rearrangement joins TRBV9 to TRBJ1-4, with 7 nucleotides matching TRBD1. Per the germline V gene, CDR1 is SGDLS and CDR2 is YYNGEE. CDR3 size: 15 residues. Trimming at V came to 4 bases and at J to 6 bases, leaving 9 bases not matched to a gene. Written as DNA, the CDR3 is TGTGCCAGCAGCACCATGACAGGGTATGATGAAAAACTGTTTTTT. It is translated as CASSTMTGYDEKLFF.